What follows are 14 T cell receptor beta chains derived from one specimen sequenced in a study of cytomegalovirus exposure and HLA in healthy donors. Amplification used 60 Vbeta primers and 13 Jbeta primers. Sequencing used immunoSEQ multiplex PCR; TCRdb keeps in-frame clones, though not all of them. This sample carries roughly 220,000 clones, roughly 80% of them seen once, and the ten largest clones take 2.5% to 3%. What was sequenced was PBMCs. These receptor sequences come from a man younger than 40 in good health and CMV-seronegative.

This rearrangement joins TRBV6-6 to TRBJ1-2; TRBD1 agrees at 8 bases. Trimming removed 2 bases from V and 6 bases from J; junction bases left unmatched: 5. Germline V gene lookup returns CDR1 MNHNY and CDR2 SVGAGI (reference sequence). The CDR3 is made up of 14 amino acids. DNA for the CDR3: TGTGCCAGCAGTTACCGGACAGGGATAGATGGCTACACCTTC. Amino acids: CASSYRTGIDGYTF.

The V call is TRBV5-6, the J call TRBJ2-3; the match to TRBD1 covers 10 bases. CDR1 is SGHDT, CDR2 YYEEEE, per germline. This CDR3 has 16 amino acids. V was clipped by 3 bases and J by 2 bases; unmatched bases: 6. The CDR3 sequence: CASSSDRGRFTDTQYF. DNA for the CDR3: TGTGCCAGCAGCTCCGACAGGGGGCGATTCACAGATACGCAGTATTTT.

The rearrangement uses TRBV5-1 and TRBJ2-3; the match to TRBD1 covers 7 bases. J lost 4 bases, V lost 2 bases, and 7 bases had no gene match. This CDR3 has 15 residues. Per germline, CDR1 SGHRS and CDR2 YFSETQ. The CDR3 loop is CASSLLTGQADTQYF. The CDR3 DNA is TGCGCCAGCAGCTTATTAACCGGACAGGCAGATACGCAGTATTTT.

The chain links TRBV5-1 to TRBJ2-1, with TRBD1 matching over 8 bases. CDR1 is SGHRS and CDR2 is YFSETQ in the germline V gene. V lost 4 bases, J lost 5 bases, and 11 bases stayed unmatched. The CDR3 is 16 amino acids. The CDR3 here is CASSQPGDRSNNEQFF. The CDR3 DNA reads TGCGCCAGCAGCCAACCCGGGGACAGGTCAAACAATGAGCAGTTCTTC.

V gene TRBV7-3 combines with J gene TRBJ2-5; 10 nucleotides line up with TRBD1. The end of the DNA aligns better with TRBJ2-7, so the J call may be wrong. Germline CDR1 SGHTA, CDR2 FQGTGA. The CDR3 consists of 15 residues. DNA for the CDR3: TGTGCCAGCAGCCAACGGGACAGGGGACTGAACGAGCAGTACTTC. As protein: CASSQRDRGLNEQYF.

The V call is TRBV21-1, the J call TRBJ1-3. TRBV21-1 is an annotated pseudogene. This CDR3 spans 16 amino acids. The CDR3 DNA is TGTGCCAGCAGCCATATCCCGAATAGCTCTGGAAACACCATATATTTT. It is translated as CASSHIPNSSGNTIYF.

In this sample, this clone turned up once. The CDR3 region has the DNA TGTGCCAGCAGTGAGACAGGAGCGTATGGCTACACCTTC. Amino acids: CASSETGAYGYTF. The rearrangement uses TRBV25-1 and TRBJ1-2; D might be TRBD1 (6 bases). V lost 3 bases and J lost 5, with 10 bases in between. Looked up from germline, CDR1 is MGHDK and CDR2 is SYGVNS. The length of the CDR3 is 13 residues.

This sequence joins TRBV27 and TRBJ1-5; D uncertain. This CDR3 has 14 residues. Germline V gene lookup returns CDR1 MNHEY and CDR2 SMNVEV (reference sequence). V lost 3 bases and J 4 bases, leaving 10 bases between the germline ends. CDR3 protein: CASSFKTGNQPQHF. The CDR3 region has the DNA TGTGCCAGCAGTTTTAAGACTGGTAATCAGCCCCAGCATTTT.

The chain recombines TRBV6-1 with TRBJ1-2; D is unresolved. Germline V lookup: CDR1 MNHNS, CDR2 SASEGT. The CDR3 loop spans 13 amino acids. V was trimmed by 5 bases and J by 3 bases, leaving 10 bases between them. The CDR3 sequence is CASSLWRDYGYTF. The CDR3 DNA reads as TGTGCCAGCAGTCTTTGGAGGGACTATGGCTACACCTTC.

This chain connects TRBV27 to TRBJ1-6, with 7 positions matching TRBD1. Germline CDR1 MNHEY, CDR2 SMNVEV (reference sequence). The CDR3 loop spans 16 amino acids. Losses at the gene ends were 6 bases for V and 9 bases for J; bases not matched to a gene: 14. CDR3: CASRSHKGAPVSPLHF. The DNA for the CDR3 is TGTGCCAGCAGATCCCATAAGGGGGCTCCCGTTTCACCCCTCCACTTT.

This clone was recorded a few times. The gene calls are TRBV6-6 and TRBJ1-1; D gene uncertain. There are 12 residues in the CDR3. In germline, CDR1 is MNHNY, CDR2 SVGAGI (reference sequence). Trimming removed 8 bases at V and 1 base at J, with 8 bases between. CDR3: CASSPGNTEAFF. The CDR3, as DNA: TGTGCCAGCTCACCAGGGAACACTGAAGCTTTCTTT.

The V gene is TRBV27, the J gene TRBJ2-7; a weak D match, TRBD2 (5 bases). Trimming shortened V by 2 bases and J by 3 bases, and 8 bases separated the two germline ends. This CDR3 spans 13 amino acids. CDR1 is MNHEY, CDR2 SMNVEV, per germline (reference sequence). CDR3 bases: TGTGCCAGCAGTTTAGGGAGAATCTACGAGCAGTACTTC. It encodes CASSLGRIYEQYF.

This sequence joins TRBV28 and TRBJ1-5, with 8 bases fitting TRBD1. CDR3 length: 15 residues. V lost 6 bases and J lost 5; bases outside the gene matches: 9. Looked up from germline, CDR1 is MDHEN and CDR2 is SYDVKM. CDR3 DNA sequence: TGTGCCAGCAGACCTACAGGGGGGCGATATCAGCCCCAGCATTTT. This encodes CASRPTGGRYQPQHF.

This clone came up a few times. The genes are TRBV4-3 and TRBJ1-1; D gene unclear. The CDR3 is made up of 14 amino acids. Germline V gene lookup returns CDR1 LGHNA and CDR2 YSLEER. With 7 bases removed from V and 1 base from J, the gap between germline ends came to 13 bases. CDR3 bases: TGCGCCAGCACTCCTTCGACTGGGAACACTGAAGCTTTCTTT. It translates to CASTPSTGNTEAFF.